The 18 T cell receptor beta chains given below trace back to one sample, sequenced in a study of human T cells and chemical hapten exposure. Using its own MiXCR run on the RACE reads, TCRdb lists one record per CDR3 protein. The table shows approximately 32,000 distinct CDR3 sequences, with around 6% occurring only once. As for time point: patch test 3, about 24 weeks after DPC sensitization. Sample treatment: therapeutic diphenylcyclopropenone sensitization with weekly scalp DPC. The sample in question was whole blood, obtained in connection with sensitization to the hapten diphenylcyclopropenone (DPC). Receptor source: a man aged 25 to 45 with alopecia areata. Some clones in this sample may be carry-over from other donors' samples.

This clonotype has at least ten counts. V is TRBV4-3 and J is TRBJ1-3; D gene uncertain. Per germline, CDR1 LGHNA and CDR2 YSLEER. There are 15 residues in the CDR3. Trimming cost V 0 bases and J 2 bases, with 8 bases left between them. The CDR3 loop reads CASSQDSGPGNTIYF. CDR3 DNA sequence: TGCGCCAGCAGCCAAGATTCAGGACCTGGAAACACCATATATTTT.

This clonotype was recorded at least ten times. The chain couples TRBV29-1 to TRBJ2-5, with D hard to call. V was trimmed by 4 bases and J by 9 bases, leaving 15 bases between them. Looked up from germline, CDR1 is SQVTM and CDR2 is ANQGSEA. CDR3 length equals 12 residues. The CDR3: CSVGRHGEAQYF. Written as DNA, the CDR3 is TGCAGCGTTGGACGCCACGGTGAGGCCCAGTACTTC. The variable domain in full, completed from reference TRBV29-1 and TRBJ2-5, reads SAVISQKPSRDICQRGTSLTIQCQVDSQVTMMFWYRQQPGQSLTLIATANQGSEATYESGFVIDKFPISRPNLTFSTLTVSNMSPEDSSIYLCSVGRHGEAQYFGPGTRLLVL.

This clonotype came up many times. This CDR3 is CAWSAENTEAFF. DNA of the CDR3: TGTGCCTGGAGTGCAGAAAACACTGAAGCTTTCTTT. This chain uses TRBV30 with TRBJ1-1; D not resolved. Germline V gives CDR1 GTSNPN, CDR2 SVGIG (reference sequence). This CDR3 comprises 12 residues. V shed 1 base and J shed 2 bases, with 5 bases lying between them.

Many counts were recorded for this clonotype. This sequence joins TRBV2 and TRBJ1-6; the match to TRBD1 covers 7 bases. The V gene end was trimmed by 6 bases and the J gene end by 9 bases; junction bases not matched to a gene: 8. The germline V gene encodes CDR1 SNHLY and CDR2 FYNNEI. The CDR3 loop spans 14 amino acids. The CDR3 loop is CASRDRREGSPLHF. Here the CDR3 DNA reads TGTGCCAGCAGGGACAGGAGAGAGGGTTCACCCCTCCACTTT.

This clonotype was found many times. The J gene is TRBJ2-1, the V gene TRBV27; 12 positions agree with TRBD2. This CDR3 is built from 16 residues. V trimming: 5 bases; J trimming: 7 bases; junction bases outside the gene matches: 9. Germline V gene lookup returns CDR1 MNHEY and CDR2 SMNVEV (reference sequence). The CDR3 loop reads CASSALAGGLLNEQFF. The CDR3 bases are TGTGCCAGCAGTGCCCTAGCGGGAGGGCTTCTGAATGAGCAGTTCTTC.

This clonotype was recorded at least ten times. CDR3 coding DNA: TGTGCCAGCAGACTAGCGGAATACAATGAGCAGTTCTTC. Its translation: CASRLAEYNEQFF. The chain employs TRBV7-2 and TRBJ2-1; TRBD2 matches 8 bases. From germline, CDR1 is SGHTA and CDR2 FQGNSA. V shed 6 bases and J 4 bases; nucleotides not matched to a gene: 2. This CDR3 is built from 13 residues.

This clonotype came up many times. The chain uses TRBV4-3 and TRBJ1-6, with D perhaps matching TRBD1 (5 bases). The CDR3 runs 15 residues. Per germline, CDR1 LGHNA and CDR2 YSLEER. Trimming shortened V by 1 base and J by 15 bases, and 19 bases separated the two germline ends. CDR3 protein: CASSQGWAPVQDLHF. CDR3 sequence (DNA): TGCGCCAGCAGCCAAGGATGGGCCCCAGTACAGGACCTCCACTTT.

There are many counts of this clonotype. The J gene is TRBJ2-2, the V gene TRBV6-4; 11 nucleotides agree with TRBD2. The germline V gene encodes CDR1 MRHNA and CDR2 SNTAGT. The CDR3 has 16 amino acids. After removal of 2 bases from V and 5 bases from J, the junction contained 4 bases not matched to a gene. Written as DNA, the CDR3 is TGTGCCAGCAGTGACACTAGCGGGGGTTCGACCGGGGAGCTGTTTTTT. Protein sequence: CASSDTSGGSTGELFF.

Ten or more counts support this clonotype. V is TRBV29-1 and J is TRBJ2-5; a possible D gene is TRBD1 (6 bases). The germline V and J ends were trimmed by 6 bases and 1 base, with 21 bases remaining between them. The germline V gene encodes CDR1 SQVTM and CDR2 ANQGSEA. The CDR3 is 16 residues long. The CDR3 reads CSVDLPSRGFQETQYF. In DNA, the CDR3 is TGCAGCGTGGACCTGCCGAGCAGGGGATTCCAAGAGACCCAGTACTTC.

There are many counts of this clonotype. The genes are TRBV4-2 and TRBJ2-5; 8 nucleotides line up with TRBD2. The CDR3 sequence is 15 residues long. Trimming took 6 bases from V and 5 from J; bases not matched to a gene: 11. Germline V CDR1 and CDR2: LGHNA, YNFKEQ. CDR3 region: CASSLAGTSGETQYF. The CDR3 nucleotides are TGTGCCAGCAGTCTCGCCGGGACTAGTGGCGAGACCCAGTACTTC.

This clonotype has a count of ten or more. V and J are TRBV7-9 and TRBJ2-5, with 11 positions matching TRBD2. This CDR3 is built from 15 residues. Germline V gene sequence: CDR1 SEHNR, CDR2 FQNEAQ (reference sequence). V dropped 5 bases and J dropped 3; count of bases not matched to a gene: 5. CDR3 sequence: CASSLLAGAKETQYF. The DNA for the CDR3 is TGTGCCAGCAGCCTACTAGCGGGGGCCAAAGAGACCCAGTACTTC.

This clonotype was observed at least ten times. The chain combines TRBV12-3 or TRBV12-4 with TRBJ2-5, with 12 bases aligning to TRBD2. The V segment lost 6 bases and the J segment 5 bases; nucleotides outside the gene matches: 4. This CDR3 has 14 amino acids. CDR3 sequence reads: CASSPTSGSETQYF. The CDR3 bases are TGTGCCAGCAGCCCGACTAGCGGGAGTGAGACCCAGTACTTC.

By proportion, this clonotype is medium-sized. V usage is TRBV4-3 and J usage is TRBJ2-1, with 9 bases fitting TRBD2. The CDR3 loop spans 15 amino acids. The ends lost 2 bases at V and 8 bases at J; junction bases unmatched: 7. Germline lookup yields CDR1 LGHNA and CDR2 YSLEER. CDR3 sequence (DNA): TGCGCCAGCAGCCAAAGCGGGAGGTTGATCTATGAGCAGTTCTTC. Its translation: CASSQSGRLIYEQFF.

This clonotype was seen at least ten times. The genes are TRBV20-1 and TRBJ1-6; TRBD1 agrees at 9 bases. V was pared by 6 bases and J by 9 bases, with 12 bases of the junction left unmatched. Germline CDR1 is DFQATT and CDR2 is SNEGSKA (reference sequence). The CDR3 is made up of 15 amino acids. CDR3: CSARVRGDRASPLHF. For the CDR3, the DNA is TGCAGTGCAAGGGTCAGGGGGGACAGGGCTTCACCCCTCCACTTT.

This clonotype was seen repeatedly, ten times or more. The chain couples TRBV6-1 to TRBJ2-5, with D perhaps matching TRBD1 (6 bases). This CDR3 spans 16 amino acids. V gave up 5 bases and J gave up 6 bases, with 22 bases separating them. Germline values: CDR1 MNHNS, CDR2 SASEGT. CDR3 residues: CASSSPGQTSQQTQYF. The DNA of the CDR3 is TGTGCCAGCAGTTCCCCGGGACAAACCTCTCAACAGACCCAGTACTTC.

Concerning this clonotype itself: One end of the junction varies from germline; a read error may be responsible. In DNA form, the CDR3 reads TGTGTCAGCAGCGACTCTGGGGGCACTGAAGCTTTCTTT. It encodes CVSSDSGGTEAFF. This chain joins TRBV9 and TRBJ1-1; possibly TRBD1 for D (5 bases). The CDR3 runs 13 residues. Germline CDR1 reads SGDLS; CDR2 reads YYNGEE. The whole variable domain, remainder taken from reference TRBV9 and TRBJ1-1, is DSGVTQTPKHLITATGQRVTLRCSPRSGDLSVYWYQQSLDQGLQFLIQYYNGEERAKGNILERFSAQQFPDLHSELNLSSLELGDSALYFCVSSDSGGTEAFFGQGTRLTVV.

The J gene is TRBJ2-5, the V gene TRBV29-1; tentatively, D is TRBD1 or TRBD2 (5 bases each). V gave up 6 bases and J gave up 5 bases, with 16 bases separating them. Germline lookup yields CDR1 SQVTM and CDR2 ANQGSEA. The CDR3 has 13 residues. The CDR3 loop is CSVKTPWGETQYF. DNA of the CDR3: TGCAGCGTGAAGACACCATGGGGGGAGACCCAGTACTTC.

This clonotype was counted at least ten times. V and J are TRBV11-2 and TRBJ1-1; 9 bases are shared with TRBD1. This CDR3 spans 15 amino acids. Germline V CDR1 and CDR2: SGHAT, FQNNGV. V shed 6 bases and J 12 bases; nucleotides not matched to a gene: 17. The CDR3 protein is CASRGTGTDTEASFF. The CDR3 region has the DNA TGTGCCAGCAGAGGGACAGGGACGGACACTGAAGCTTCTTTCTTT.